This T cell receptor beta chain is drawn from a study of T cell clonality in common variable immunodeficiency. The CDR3 consists of 15 residues. CDR1 is SGHNT and CDR2 is YENEEA in the germline V gene. Trimming took 5 bases from V and 5 from J, leaving 16 bases between them. General study results and limits: Links between repertoire features and CVID complications were heterogeneity-limited. In common variable immunodeficiency, TCR beta chains reportedly carried fewer deletions and N-nucleotide insertions. Authors noted CVID clonality's cause needs subpopulation repertoire sequencing.

TCRdb's copy holds only in-frame clones and misses some; the assay was immunoSEQ multiplex PCR. This sample carries under 35,000 clones and no singletons, and approximately 5.4% goes to the top ten. This clone occurred many times. Its antigen is unknown. The read is 3 residues too short to cover the CDR3 end, so that end is filled in from the germline J gene. Sequencing input: peripheral blood mononuclear cells. The receptor was isolated from a human donor with common variable immunodeficiency. The chain joins TRBV11-3 to TRBJ2-1; a possible D gene is TRBD2 (7 bases). CDR3 bases read: TGTGCCAGCAGCCGAGGGGGGGGTACGGACAATGAG. It is translated as CASSRGGGTDNE. The CDR3 as a whole reads CASSRGGGTDNEQFF.